These 2 T cell receptor beta chains came from one sample sequenced in a study of response to subunit inactivated influenza vaccine. TCRdb redid the calling of the RT-PCR reads with MiXCR, one entry per CDR3 protein. The table shows about 540,000 distinct CDR3 sequences, with around 13% occurring only once. The specimen comprised PBMCs from blood, sampled 11 to 12 days after vaccination. The receptors were sampled from a man aged 50-59 years who received an inactivated influenza vaccine.

The chain joins TRBV25-1 to TRBJ2-3, with 11 bases aligning to TRBD2. Germline trimming cut 7 bases from V and 2 bases from J; bases unmatched to any gene: 2. The CDR3 totals 14 residues. Germline lookup yields CDR1 MGHDK and CDR2 SYGVNS. As DNA, the CDR3 is TGTGCCAGCACGACTAGCGGGAACACAGATACGCAGTATTTT. Its translation: CASTTSGNTDTQYF.

This clonotype was counted between two and nine times. V usage is TRBV20-1 and J usage is TRBJ2-1; 9 bases map to TRBD2. Germline V gene lookup returns CDR1 DFQATT and CDR2 SNEGSKA (reference sequence). V lost 4 bases to trimming and J lost 4 bases; unmatched junction nucleotides: 14. This CDR3 spans 17 amino acids. CDR3 sequence (DNA): TGCAGTGCTATCCTCCCCCGGGCTAGCGGGATTTACAATGAGCAGTTCTTC. Its protein is CSAILPRASGIYNEQFF.